The 26 T cell receptor beta chains reported below all come from one sample, sequenced in a study of identical twins. TCRdb independently ran MiXCR on the 5' RACE reads; one entry per CDR3 protein. Of around 510,000 distinct CDR3 sequences listed, approximately 14% are singletons. The same sample was also studied in work on yellow fever vaccine responses in identical twins.

Source material: CD4+ T cells sorted from blood. These receptor sequences come from a woman aged 18-30 years in good health.

This clonotype appeared many times. The chain couples TRBV11-2 to TRBJ2-4; weak D call: TRBD1 (5 bases). This CDR3 contains 20 residues. The germline V and J ends were trimmed by 2 bases and 3 bases, with 26 bases remaining between them. Germline-derived CDR1 and CDR2 are SGHAT and FQNNGV. The CDR3 DNA reads TGTGCCAGCAGCTTACCCTTTTCCTGGGGCGAAGTGTATAACAAAAACATTCAGTACTTC. It translates to CASSLPFSWGEVYNKNIQYF.

The J gene is TRBJ2-1, the V gene TRBV7-2, with 11 bases fitting TRBD2. Per the germline V gene, CDR1 is SGHTA and CDR2 is FQGNSA. The CDR3 spans 17 residues. Trimming took 4 bases from V and 4 from J; bases not matched to a gene: 9. The CDR3 spells CASSSRTGTSGYNEQFF. The DNA for the CDR3 is TGTGCCAGCAGCTCCCGAACCGGGACTAGCGGATACAATGAGCAGTTCTTC. The full variable domain, in which reference TRBV7-2 and TRBJ2-1 provide the parts outside the CDR3, is GAGVSQSPSNKVTEKGKDVELRCDPISGHTALYWYRQSLGQGLEFLIYFQGNSAPDKSGLPSDRFSAERTGGSVSTLTIQRTQQEDSAVYLCASSSRTGTSGYNEQFFGPGTRLTVL.

The V call is TRBV30, the J call TRBJ2-3; 15 nucleotides line up with TRBD2. CDR3 length: 19 residues. After removal of 4 bases from V and 6 bases from J, the junction contained 17 bases not matched to a gene. Germline lookup yields CDR1 GTSNPN and CDR2 SVGIG (reference sequence). The CDR3 nucleotides are TGTGCCTGGATCCTGCAGGGTCGGACTAGCGGGGGGGCCTCCGATACGCAGTATTTT. As protein: CAWILQGRTSGGASDTQYF.

The chain employs TRBV20-1 and TRBJ2-1, with 9 positions matching TRBD1. V trimming: 3 bases; J trimming: 6 bases; junction bases outside the gene matches: 6. Looked up from germline, CDR1 is DFQATT and CDR2 is SNEGSKA (reference sequence). The CDR3 spans 14 residues. The DNA of the CDR3 is TGCAGTGCTAGCCACAGGGGGCTGGCCAATGAGCAGTTCTTC. Translating gives CSASHRGLANEQFF.

This clonotype was seen only a few times. This rearrangement joins TRBV5-1 to TRBJ2-1, with 10 bases aligning to TRBD1. The CDR3 spans 18 residues. The V segment lost 1 base and the J segment 6 bases; nucleotides outside the gene matches: 13. The germline CDR1 and CDR2 sequences are SGHRS and YFSETQ. DNA of the CDR3: TGCGCCAGCAGCTTGAAGACTTCCGGGACAGGGGCGGGCAATGAGCAGTTCTTC. Translation gives CASSLKTSGTGAGNEQFF.

A few counts support this clonotype. The V gene is TRBV12-3 or TRBV12-4, the J gene TRBJ2-7; D might be TRBD2 (6 bases). The CDR3 has 13 residues. The V gene lost 6 bases and the J gene lost 7 bases, with 16 bases spanning the gap. CDR3 sequence reads: CASSQKWAGEQYF. In DNA form, the CDR3 reads TGTGCCAGCAGCCAGAAGTGGGCGGGGGAGCAGTACTTC.

This clonotype was counted a few times. The genes are TRBV7-3 and TRBJ2-1; 9 nucleotides agree with TRBD2. CDR3 size: 15 residues. The germline CDR1 and CDR2 sequences are SGHTA and FQGTGA. V was clipped by 2 bases and J by 8 bases; unmatched bases: 7. The CDR3 coding sequence is TGTGCCAGCAGCTTAGGCGGGGGGGCAACTGATGAGCAGTTCTTC. Translating it yields CASSLGGGATDEQFF. The complete variable domain, with remaining parts taken from reference TRBV7-3 and TRBJ2-1, reads GAGVSQTPSNKVTEKGKYVELRCDPISGHTALYWYRQSLGQGPEFLIYFQGTGAADDSGLPNDRFFAVRPEGSVSTLKIQRTERGDSAVYLCASSLGGGATDEQFFGPGTRLTVL.

CDR3 DNA: TGTGCCAGCAGGCGACAGGGAGAGTCCTACGAGCAGTACTTC. Translated: CASRRQGESYEQYF. This sequence joins TRBV7-2 and TRBJ2-7, with 7 bases lining up with TRBD1. CDR1 is SGHTA and CDR2 is FQGNSA in the germline V gene. Unmatched junction bases numbered 6, after V lost 6 bases and J lost 1 base. The CDR3 extends over 14 amino acids.

V is TRBV2 and J is TRBJ2-7; either TRBD1 or TRBD2 may fit D (7 bases each). The germline V gene has CDR1 SNHLY and CDR2 FYNNEI. The CDR3 contains 15 residues. V shed 6 bases and J shed 4 bases, with 19 bases lying between them. CDR3 protein: CASRPGGGILYEQYF. DNA for the CDR3: TGTGCCAGCAGACCAGGGGGAGGGATTCTTTACGAGCAGTACTTC.

This sequence joins TRBV10-1 and TRBJ2-1; D gene uncertain. V gave up 6 bases and J gave up 4 bases, with 16 bases separating them. CDR1 and CDR2 from the germline V gene are WNHNN and SYGVQD (reference sequence). This CDR3 is built from 15 residues. The DNA for the CDR3 is TGCGCCAGCAGAAAAACCCGTGAGAATTACAATGAGCAGTTCTTC. Translation gives CASRKTRENYNEQFF.

The V gene is TRBV10-1, the J gene TRBJ2-5, with D hard to call. This CDR3 region has 12 residues. The V gene lost 4 bases and the J gene lost 5 bases, with 8 bases spanning the gap. Looked up from germline, CDR1 is WNHNN and CDR2 is SYGVQD (reference sequence). Here the CDR3 reads CASSGDQETQYF. The CDR3 coding sequence is TGCGCCAGCAGTGGAGATCAGGAGACCCAGTACTTC.

Regarding this clonotype: Possible read error: a much larger clone is one base away. The chain recombines TRBV7-2 with TRBJ2-7, with a possible D match to TRBD2 (7 bases). Looked up from germline, CDR1 is SGHTA and CDR2 is FQGNSA. With 10 bases removed from V and 2 bases from J, the gap between germline ends came to 21 bases. This CDR3 is 15 amino acids long. CDR3 DNA: TGTGCCAACAGTTATAATGGGGGGGCTCCCTACGAGCAGTACTTC. It yields the protein CANSYNGGAPYEQYF.

The rearrangement uses TRBV6-1 and TRBJ2-2; a possible D gene is TRBD2 (5 bases). V lost 4 bases and J lost 1, with 10 bases in between. Germline CDR1 MNHNS, CDR2 SASEGT. The CDR3 extends over 15 amino acids. DNA for the CDR3: TGTGCCAGCAGTGGTCGGGGATTGAACACCGGGGAGCTGTTTTTT. This sequence encodes CASSGRGLNTGELFF.

The chain has TRBV5-1 and TRBJ1-2; D not resolved. The CDR3 is 12 residues long. Germline V gene sequence: CDR1 SGHRS, CDR2 YFSETQ. V lost 1 base, J lost 8 bases, and 9 bases lay in between. The CDR3 loop is CASSLFADGYTF. The CDR3 DNA sequence: TGCGCCAGCAGCTTGTTCGCGGACGGCTACACCTTC. Based on the CDR3 plus reference TRBV5-1 and TRBJ1-2, the full variable domain is KAGVTQTPRYLIKTRGQQVTLSCSPISGHRSVSWYQQTPGQGLQFLFEYFSETQRNKGNFPGRFSGRQFSNSRSEMNVSTLELGDSALYLCASSLFADGYTFGSGTRLTVV.

The V and J genes are TRBV2 and TRBJ2-7, with D possibly being TRBD1 (6 bases). The CDR3 has 12 residues. V dropped 7 bases and J dropped 6 bases, with 13 bases sitting between them. Germline lookup yields CDR1 SNHLY and CDR2 FYNNEI. CDR3 loop: CASTPRDIEQYF. The CDR3 DNA sequence: TGTGCCAGCACCCCTCGGGACATCGAGCAGTACTTC.

This sequence joins TRBV14 and TRBJ2-1; no reliable D call. Germline CDR1 and CDR2: SGHDN and FVKESK. Trimming removed 1 base at V and 4 bases at J, with 20 bases between. The CDR3 has 18 residues. CDR3: CASSQGGWGMRTYNEQFF. The CDR3 DNA follows: TGTGCCAGCAGCCAAGGGGGATGGGGAATGCGAACTTACAATGAGCAGTTCTTC.

The chain combines TRBV5-4 with TRBJ2-1; D is unclear. There are 13 residues in the CDR3. V shed 6 bases and J shed 1 base, with 8 bases lying between them. The germline V gene encodes CDR1 SGHNT and CDR2 YYREEE (reference sequence). This chain's CDR3 is CASTRRSYNEQFF. Here the CDR3 DNA reads TGTGCCAGCACCCGGCGGTCCTACAATGAGCAGTTCTTC.

This clonotype was found a few times. The rearrangement links TRBV20-1 to TRBJ2-2, with unresolved D. There are 17 residues in the CDR3. Germline CDR1 DFQATT, CDR2 SNEGSKA (reference sequence). V gave up 0 bases and J gave up 2 bases, with 16 bases separating them. CDR3 coding DNA: TGCAGTGCTAGAGATGGGGTCTCTAAGACTAACACCGGGGAGCTGTTTTTT. It yields the protein CSARDGVSKTNTGELFF.

This clonotype has only a few counts. This chain uses TRBV28 with TRBJ1-3; TRBD1 is a possible D gene (6 bases). V was shortened by 7 bases and J by 1 base, with 14 bases between the two germline ends. The germline V gene has CDR1 MDHEN and CDR2 SYDVKM. This CDR3 has 15 amino acids. CDR3: CASTNYRVSGNTIYF. The CDR3 bases are TGTGCCAGCACCAATTACAGGGTATCTGGAAACACCATATATTTT.

This clonotype was picked up a small number of times. This chain joins TRBV6-1 and TRBJ2-1, with TRBD1 identical over 11 bases. Germline V lookup: CDR1 MNHNS, CDR2 SASEGT. This CDR3 is built from 17 residues. With V trimmed by 6 bases and J by 5 bases, 12 bases remained unmatched. The CDR3 loop is CASSSVPGTGGDNEQFF. DNA for the CDR3: TGTGCCAGCAGCTCAGTACCCGGGACAGGGGGGGACAATGAGCAGTTCTTC.

The chain joins TRBV28 to TRBJ2-7, with 16 bases aligning to TRBD2. CDR1 MDHEN and CDR2 SYDVKM come from the germline V gene. This CDR3 region has 20 residues. J gave up 6 bases and V 2 bases, and 16 bases lay outside the gene matches. The CDR3 DNA reads TGTGCCAGCAGTTTACCCATTACACCGGGACTAGCGGGGGGGCCTTCCGAGCAGTACTTC. Encoded protein: CASSLPITPGLAGGPSEQYF.

The genes are TRBV15 and TRBJ1-2; D is unclear. V was pared by 1 base and J by 2 bases, with 8 bases between. Germline V gene sequence: CDR1 LNHNV, CDR2 YYDKDF (reference sequence). The CDR3 totals 14 residues. The CDR3 loop is CATSRGGSNYGYTF. The CDR3 bases are TGTGCCACCAGCAGAGGTGGTTCCAACTATGGCTACACCTTC.

The chain couples TRBV4-1 to TRBJ1-6; D unresolved. From germline, CDR1 is MGHRA and CDR2 YSYEKL. The CDR3 extends over 13 amino acids. V shed 0 bases and J shed 6 bases, with 3 bases lying between them. Here the CDR3 DNA reads TGCGCCAGCAGCCAAGATCTTAATTCACCCCTCCACTTT. It encodes CASSQDLNSPLHF.

There are a few counts of this clonotype. The chain has TRBV20-1 and TRBJ2-2; D assignment may be TRBD1 or TRBD2 (5 bases each). Trimming stripped 7 bases from V and 4 bases from J, with 16 bases between. Germline V lookup: CDR1 DFQATT, CDR2 SNEGSKA (reference sequence). This CDR3 spans 14 amino acids. For the CDR3, the DNA is TGCAGTGTTTCCCGGGACCCGGGCACCGGGGAGCTGTTTTTT. Translation gives CSVSRDPGTGELFF.

At least ten counts were recorded for this clonotype. An end of the junction does not agree with germline; a read error may underlie this. The V gene is TRBV12-3 or TRBV12-4, the J gene TRBJ1-2; the D is unclear. The CDR3 contains 11 residues. The CDR3 protein is CASSNTLARNF. The CDR3 DNA sequence: TGTGCCAGCAGTAATACTTTGGCAAGGAACTTC.

Of note for this clonotype: At one end the junction does not follow the germline gene, possibly because of a read error. This chain's CDR3 is CCARDYTSGSADTQYF. CDR3 in DNA: TGCTGTGCTAGAGATTACACTAGCGGGAGCGCAGATACGCAGTATTTT. The chain links TRBV20-1 to TRBJ2-3; 11 bases map to TRBD2. Germline CDR1 is DFQATT and CDR2 is SNEGSKA (reference sequence). The CDR3 sequence is 16 residues long.